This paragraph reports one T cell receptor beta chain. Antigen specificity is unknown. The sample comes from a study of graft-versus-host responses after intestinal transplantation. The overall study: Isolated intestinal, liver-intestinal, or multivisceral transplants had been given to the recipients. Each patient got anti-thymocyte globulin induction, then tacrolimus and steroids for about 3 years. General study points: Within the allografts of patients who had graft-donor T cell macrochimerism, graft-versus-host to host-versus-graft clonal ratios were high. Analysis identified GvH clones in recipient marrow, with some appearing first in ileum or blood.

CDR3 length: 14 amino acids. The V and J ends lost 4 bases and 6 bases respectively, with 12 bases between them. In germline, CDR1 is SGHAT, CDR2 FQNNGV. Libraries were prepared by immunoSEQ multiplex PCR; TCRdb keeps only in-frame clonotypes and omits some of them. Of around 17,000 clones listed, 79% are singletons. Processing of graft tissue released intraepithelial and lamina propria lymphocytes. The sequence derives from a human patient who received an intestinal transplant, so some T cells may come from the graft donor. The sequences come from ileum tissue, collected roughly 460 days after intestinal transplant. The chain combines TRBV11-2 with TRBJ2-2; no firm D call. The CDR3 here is CASSSRPLSGELFF. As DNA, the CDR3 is TGTGCCAGCAGCTCTCGGCCCCTTTCCGGGGAGCTGTTTTTT.